These 12 T cell receptor beta chains came from one sample sequenced in a study of blood T cell repertoires in COVID-19. The method was immunoSEQ multiplex PCR; TCRdb's version includes in-frame clones alone and lacks a portion of them. The sample has about 170,000 clones, around 85% seen once; the top ten hold roughly 8.4%. Sequencing was done on a sample of peripheral blood. These receptors were obtained from a woman older than 75 with COVID-19, enrolled during active disease.

The J gene is TRBJ1-4, the V gene TRBV4-2; a weak D match, TRBD1 (6 bases). Germline CDR1 is LGHNA and CDR2 is YNFKEQ. The CDR3 extends over 13 amino acids. V was trimmed by 8 bases and J by 7 bases, leaving 14 bases between them. The CDR3 nucleotides read TGTGCCAGCGGGAGGGACACTCGTGAAAAACTGTTTTTT. Protein sequence: CASGRDTREKLFF.

The chain combines TRBV2 with TRBJ1-4; D may be TRBD1 (5 bases). V was pared by 9 bases and J by 13 bases, with 15 bases between. The CDR3 runs 11 residues. Germline CDR1 and CDR2: SNHLY and FYNNEI. The CDR3 is CASHPGDRLFF. The CDR3 DNA reads as TGTGCCAGTCACCCGGGGGACCGACTGTTTTTT.

The chain employs TRBV7-9 and TRBJ1-5; TRBD1 matches 8 bases. Germline V gene sequence: CDR1 SEHNR, CDR2 FQNEAQ (reference sequence). V trimming: 4 bases; J trimming: 4 bases; junction bases outside the gene matches: 3. The CDR3 totals 14 residues. CDR3 residues: CASSSQGGNQPQHF. The CDR3 DNA is TGTGCCAGCAGCTCACAGGGGGGAAATCAGCCCCAGCATTTT.

The V call is TRBV15, the J call TRBJ2-2; no clear D. The length of the CDR3 is 14 residues. V gave up 1 base and J gave up 3 bases, with 6 bases separating them. Germline CDR1 and CDR2: LNHNV and YYDKDF (reference sequence). CDR3 bases: TGTGCCACCAGCAGAGGACTTTACACCGGGGAGCTGTTTTTT. As protein: CATSRGLYTGELFF.

This clone was observed a single time. The J gene is TRBJ1-1, the V gene TRBV6-5; 7 positions agree with TRBD1. The CDR3 is 11 amino acids. The V and J ends lost 6 bases and 7 bases, in that order; junction bases with no gene match: 2. Per germline, CDR1 MNHEY and CDR2 SVGAGI. CDR3 DNA sequence: TGTGCCAGCAGCGACAGGGATGAAGCTTTCTTT. Its protein product is CASSDRDEAFF.

The rearrangement uses TRBV14 and TRBJ1-1; D is undetermined. The CDR3 contains 13 residues. Trimming shortened V by 5 bases and J by 5 bases, and 12 bases separated the two germline ends. Germline V lookup: CDR1 SGHDN, CDR2 FVKESK. The CDR3 loop reads CASSSQTYTEAFF. For the CDR3, the DNA is TGTGCCAGCAGCTCCCAAACCTATACTGAAGCTTTCTTT.

The V and J genes are TRBV18 and TRBJ1-5, with D tentatively TRBD1 (5 bases). The CDR3 spans 15 residues. Trimming removed 3 bases from V and 5 bases from J, with 14 bases in between. Germline CDR1 KGHSH, CDR2 LQKENI. The CDR3 loop is CASSPGLTGDQPQHF. The CDR3 DNA reads TGTGCCAGCTCACCGGGGCTGACGGGGGATCAGCCCCAGCATTTT.

About this clone itself: The sample holds other DNA sequences that translate to the same CDR3. The chain couples TRBV5-1 to TRBJ1-1, with D possibly being TRBD1 (6 bases). V lost 1 base, J lost 1 base, and 8 bases lay in between. This CDR3 region has 14 residues. Germline CDR1 SGHRS, CDR2 YFSETQ. The CDR3, as DNA: TGCGCCAGCAGCTTGACAGGGTCGAACACTGAAGCTTTCTTT. Translating it yields CASSLTGSNTEAFF.

The gene calls are TRBV11-2 and TRBJ2-7; D remains ambiguous. CDR3 length equals 14 residues. V lost 0 bases and J 1 base, leaving 7 bases between the germline ends. Germline CDR1 is SGHAT and CDR2 is FQNNGV. The DNA for the CDR3 is TGTGCCAGCAGCTTAGACCCGCAGTCCTACGAGCAGTACTTC. As protein: CASSLDPQSYEQYF.

CDR3 residues: CASSLRVTGELFF. CDR3 bases: TGTGCCAGCAGTTTGAGGGTTACCGGGGAGCTGTTTTTT. The chain carries TRBV27 and TRBJ2-2, with D perhaps TRBD2 (5 bases). This CDR3 spans 13 amino acids. V dropped 3 bases and J dropped 5 bases, with 7 bases sitting between them. CDR1 and CDR2 from the germline V gene are MNHEY and SMNVEV (reference sequence).

The chain links TRBV5-1 to TRBJ2-3; D is undetermined. The CDR3 totals 14 residues. The V end lost 0 bases, the J end lost 3 bases, and 8 bases lay between the germline ends. Germline V gene data show CDR1 as SGHRS and CDR2 as YFSETQ. The CDR3 is CASSLEQLTDTQYF. CDR3 DNA sequence: TGCGCCAGCAGCTTGGAACAGCTGACAGATACGCAGTATTTT.

This clone was counted a few times. The V gene is TRBV5-1, the J gene TRBJ2-3; TRBD1 matches at 10 bases. Trimming removed 3 bases from V and 4 bases from J; junction bases left unmatched: 2. Germline-derived CDR1 and CDR2 are SGHRS and YFSETQ. There are 14 residues in the CDR3. The CDR3 is CASSWGQGPDTQYF. The CDR3 DNA follows: TGCGCCAGCAGCTGGGGACAGGGGCCAGATACGCAGTATTTT.